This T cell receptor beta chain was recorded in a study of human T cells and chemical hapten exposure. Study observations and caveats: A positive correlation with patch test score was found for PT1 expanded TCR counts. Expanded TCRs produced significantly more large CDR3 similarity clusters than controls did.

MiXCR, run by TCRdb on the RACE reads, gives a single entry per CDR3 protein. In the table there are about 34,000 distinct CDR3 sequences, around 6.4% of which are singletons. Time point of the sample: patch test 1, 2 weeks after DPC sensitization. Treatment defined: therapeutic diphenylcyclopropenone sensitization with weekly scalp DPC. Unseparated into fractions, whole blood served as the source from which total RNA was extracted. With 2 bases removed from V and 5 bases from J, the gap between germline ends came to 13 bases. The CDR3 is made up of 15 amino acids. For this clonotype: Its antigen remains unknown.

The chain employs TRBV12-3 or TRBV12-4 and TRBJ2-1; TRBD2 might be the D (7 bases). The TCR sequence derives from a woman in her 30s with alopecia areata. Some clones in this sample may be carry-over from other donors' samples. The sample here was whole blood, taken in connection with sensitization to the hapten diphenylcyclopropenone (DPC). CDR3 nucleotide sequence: TGTGCCAGCAGTTTAATCGGGGGGCCCGACAATGAGCAGTTCTTC. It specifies CASSLIGGPDNEQFF.